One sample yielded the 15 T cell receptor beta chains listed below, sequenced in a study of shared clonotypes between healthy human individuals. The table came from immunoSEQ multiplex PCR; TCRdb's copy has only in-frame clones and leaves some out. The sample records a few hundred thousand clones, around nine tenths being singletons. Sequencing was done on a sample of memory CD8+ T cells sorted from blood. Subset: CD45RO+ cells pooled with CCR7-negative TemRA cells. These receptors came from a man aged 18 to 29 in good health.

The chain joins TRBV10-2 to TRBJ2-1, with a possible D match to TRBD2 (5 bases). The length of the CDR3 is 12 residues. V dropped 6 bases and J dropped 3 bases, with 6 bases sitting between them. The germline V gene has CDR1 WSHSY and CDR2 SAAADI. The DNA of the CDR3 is TGCGCCAGCAGAGGAGGCTACAATGAGCAGTTCTTC. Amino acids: CASRGGYNEQFF.

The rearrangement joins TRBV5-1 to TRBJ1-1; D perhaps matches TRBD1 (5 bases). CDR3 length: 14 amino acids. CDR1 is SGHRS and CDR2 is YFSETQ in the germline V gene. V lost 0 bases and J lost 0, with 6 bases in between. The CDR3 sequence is CASSLAGMNTEAFF. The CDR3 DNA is TGCGCCAGCAGCTTGGCAGGGATGAACACTGAAGCTTTCTTT.

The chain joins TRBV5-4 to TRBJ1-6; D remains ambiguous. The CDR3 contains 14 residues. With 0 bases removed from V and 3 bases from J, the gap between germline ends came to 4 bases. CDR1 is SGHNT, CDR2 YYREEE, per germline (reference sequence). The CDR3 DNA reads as TGTGCCAGCAGCTTGGAAGGCTATAATTCACCCCTCCACTTT. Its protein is CASSLEGYNSPLHF.

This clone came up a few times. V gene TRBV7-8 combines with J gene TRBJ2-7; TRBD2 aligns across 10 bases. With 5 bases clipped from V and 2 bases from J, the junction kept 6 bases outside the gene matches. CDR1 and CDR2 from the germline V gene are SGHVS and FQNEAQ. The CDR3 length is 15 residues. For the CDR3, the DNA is TGTGCCAGCAGCGTAAGACTAGCGGGTACCTACGAGCAGTACTTC. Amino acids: CASSVRLAGTYEQYF.

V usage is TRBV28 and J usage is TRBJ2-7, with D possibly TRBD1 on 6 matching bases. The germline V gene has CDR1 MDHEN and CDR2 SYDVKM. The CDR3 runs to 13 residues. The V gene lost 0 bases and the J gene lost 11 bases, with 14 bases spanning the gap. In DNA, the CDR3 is TGTGCCAGCAGTTTATGGTCGACAGGCGCGGAGTACTTC. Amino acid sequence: CASSLWSTGAEYF.

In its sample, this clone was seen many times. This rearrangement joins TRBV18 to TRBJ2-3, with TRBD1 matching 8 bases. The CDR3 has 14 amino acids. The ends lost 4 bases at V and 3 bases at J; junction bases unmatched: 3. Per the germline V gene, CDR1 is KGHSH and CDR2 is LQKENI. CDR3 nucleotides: TGTGCCAGCTCACGGACAGGGTGGACAGATACGCAGTATTTT. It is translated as CASSRTGWTDTQYF.

CDR3 sequence: CAWSGPPTNTGELFF. DNA for the CDR3: TGTGCCTGGAGTGGACCCCCGACCAACACCGGGGAGCTGTTTTTT. This chain links TRBV30 with TRBJ2-2; D is unresolved. The CDR3 spans 15 residues. Trimming removed 1 base at V and 2 bases at J, with 11 bases between. Germline lookup yields CDR1 GTSNPN and CDR2 SVGIG (reference sequence).

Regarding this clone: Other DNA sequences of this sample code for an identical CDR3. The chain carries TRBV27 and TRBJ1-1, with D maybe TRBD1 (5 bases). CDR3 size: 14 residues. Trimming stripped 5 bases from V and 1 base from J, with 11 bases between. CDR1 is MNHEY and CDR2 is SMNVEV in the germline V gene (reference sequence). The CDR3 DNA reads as TGTGCCAGCAGTCCCCGGGACTCGAACACTGAAGCTTTCTTT. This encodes CASSPRDSNTEAFF.

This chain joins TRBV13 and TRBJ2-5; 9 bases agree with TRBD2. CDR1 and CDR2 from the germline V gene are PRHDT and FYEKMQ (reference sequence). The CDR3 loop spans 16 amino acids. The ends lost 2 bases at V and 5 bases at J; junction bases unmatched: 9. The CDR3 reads CASSLIAGGPGETQYF. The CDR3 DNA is TGTGCCAGCAGCTTAATCGCGGGAGGGCCGGGGGAGACCCAGTACTTC.

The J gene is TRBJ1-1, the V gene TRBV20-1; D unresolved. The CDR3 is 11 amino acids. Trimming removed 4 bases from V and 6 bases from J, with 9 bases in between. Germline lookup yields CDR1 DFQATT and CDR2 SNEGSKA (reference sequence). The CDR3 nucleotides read TGCAGTGCTACCCCTATCGCTGAAGCTTTCTTT. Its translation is CSATPIAEAFF.

The CDR3 DNA reads as TGCGCCAGCAGCCTCCGGACTCCCTCCTACGAGCAGTACTTC. It encodes CASSLRTPSYEQYF. The chain employs TRBV4-1 and TRBJ2-7, with D tentatively TRBD2 (5 bases). Germline assignment: CDR1 MGHRA and CDR2 YSYEKL. The CDR3 runs to 14 residues. V lost 4 bases and J 0 bases, leaving 10 bases between the germline ends.

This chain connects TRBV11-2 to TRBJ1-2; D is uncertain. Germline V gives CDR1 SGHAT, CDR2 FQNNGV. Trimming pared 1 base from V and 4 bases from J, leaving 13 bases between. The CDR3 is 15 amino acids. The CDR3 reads CASSLVEAVPYGYTF. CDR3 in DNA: TGTGCCAGCAGCTTAGTTGAGGCGGTGCCCTATGGCTACACCTTC. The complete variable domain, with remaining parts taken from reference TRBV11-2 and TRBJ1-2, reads EAGVAQSPRYKIIEKRQSVAFWCNPISGHATLYWYQQILGQGPKLLIQFQNNGVVDDSQLPKDRFSAERLKGVDSTLKIQPAKLEDSAVYLCASSLVEAVPYGYTFGSGTRLTVV.

The CDR3 DNA sequence: TGTGCCAGCAGACCATCGGGGACACCGAACACTGAAGCTTTCTTT. This codes for CASRPSGTPNTEAFF. This chain links TRBV28 with TRBJ1-1, with TRBD1 as a possible D gene (6 bases). Germline-derived CDR1 and CDR2 are MDHEN and SYDVKM. The ends were cut back, 6 bases at V and 1 base at J, with 15 bases in the middle. This CDR3 comprises 15 residues.

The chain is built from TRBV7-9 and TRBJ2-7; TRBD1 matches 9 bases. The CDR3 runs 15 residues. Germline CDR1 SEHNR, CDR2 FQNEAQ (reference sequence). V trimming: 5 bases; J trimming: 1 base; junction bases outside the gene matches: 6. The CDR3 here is CASSHRDRVSYEQYF. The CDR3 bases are TGTGCCAGCAGCCACCGGGACAGGGTATCCTACGAGCAGTACTTC.

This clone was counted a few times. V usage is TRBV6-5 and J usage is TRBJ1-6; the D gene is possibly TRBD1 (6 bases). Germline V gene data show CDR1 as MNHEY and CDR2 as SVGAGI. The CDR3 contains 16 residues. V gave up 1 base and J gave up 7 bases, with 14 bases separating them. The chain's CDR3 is CASSYWVDSGNSPLHF. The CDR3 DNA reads TGTGCCAGCAGTTACTGGGTGGACAGTGGGAATTCACCCCTCCACTTT.